A single sample is the source of the 26 T cell receptor beta chains below, sequenced in a study of T cell responses to AZD1222 COVID-19 vaccine. Sequencing used immunoSEQ multiplex PCR; TCRdb keeps in-frame clones, though not all of them. Among more than 110,000 clones listed, about 86% were seen once. The specimen was peripheral blood, collected on day 0 of AZD1222 vaccination. The receptors derive from an adult in good health.

This rearrangement joins TRBV7-3 to TRBJ2-3; 7 positions agree with TRBD2. V lost 5 bases, J lost 0 bases, and 5 bases stayed unmatched. CDR3 length: 15 amino acids. Germline V gene sequence: CDR1 SGHTA, CDR2 FQGTGA. This chain's CDR3 is CASSAQRGSTDTQYF. The CDR3, as DNA: TGTGCCAGCAGCGCGCAGCGGGGAAGCACAGATACGCAGTATTTT.

This clone was seen a single time. The gene calls are TRBV6-2 or TRBV6-3 and TRBJ1-2; no definite D call. Trimming stripped 5 bases from V and 7 bases from J, with 8 bases between. There are 11 residues in the CDR3. Germline-derived CDR1 and CDR2 are MNHEY and SVGEGT. CDR3 in amino acids: CASSHGVGYTF. The CDR3 DNA is TGTGCCAGCAGTCACGGGGTTGGCTACACCTTC.

This CDR3 is CASQREDTGELFF. DNA of the CDR3: TGTGCCAGCCAGCGGGAGGACACCGGGGAGCTGTTTTTT. The V and J genes are TRBV2 and TRBJ2-2, with 9 bases fitting TRBD2. The germline V gene encodes CDR1 SNHLY and CDR2 FYNNEI. The V segment lost 8 bases and the J segment 3 bases; nucleotides outside the gene matches: 1. There are 13 residues in the CDR3.

CDR3 residues: CASSLTRGPTGELFF. CDR3 nucleotide sequence: TGTGCCAGCAGCTTGACTCGGGGCCCCACCGGGGAGCTGTTTTTT. V gene TRBV5-4 combines with J gene TRBJ2-2; D could derive from TRBD1 or TRBD2 (5 bases each). The germline V and J ends were trimmed by 1 base and 4 bases, with 11 bases remaining between them. This CDR3 is built from 15 residues. Looked up from germline, CDR1 is SGHNT and CDR2 is YYREEE (reference sequence). Full variable domain (remainder filled in from reference TRBV5-4 and TRBJ2-2): ETGVTQSPTHLIKTRGQQVTLRCSSQSGHNTVSWYQQALGQGPQFIFQYYREEENGRGNFPPRFSGLQFPNYSSELNVNALELDDSALYLCASSLTRGPTGELFFGEGSRLTVL.

This clone was found once. The chain couples TRBV4-2 to TRBJ2-5; D not certain. Trimming cost V 0 bases and J 5 bases, with 16 bases left between them. The CDR3 has 16 residues. Germline values: CDR1 LGHNA, CDR2 YNFKEQ. The CDR3 DNA reads TGTGCCAGCAGCCAAGACGGTCAGGACCCCGTGGAGACCCAGTACTTC. This encodes CASSQDGQDPVETQYF.

This rearrangement joins TRBV28 to TRBJ1-2; 7 positions agree with TRBD1. From germline, CDR1 is MDHEN and CDR2 SYDVKM. This CDR3 contains 15 residues. The trim removed 6 bases at V and 0 bases at J, leaving 7 bases unmatched. The DNA for the CDR3 is TGTGCCAGCAGCGCTAACAGGGGAGCTAACTATGGCTACACCTTC. It encodes CASSANRGANYGYTF.

The J gene is TRBJ1-2, the V gene TRBV29-1; D uncertain. Germline V CDR1 and CDR2: SQVTM, ANQGSEA. CDR3 length equals 13 residues. V dropped 6 bases and J dropped 1 base, with 12 bases sitting between them. The DNA of the CDR3 is TGCAGCGTGAGGTCGCGGCTTAACTATGGCTACACCTTC. Amino acid sequence: CSVRSRLNYGYTF.

This sequence joins TRBV7-6 and TRBJ2-7, with TRBD2 matching 10 bases. The ends lost 1 base at V and 6 bases at J; junction bases unmatched: 6. This CDR3 has 15 amino acids. CDR1 and CDR2 from the germline V gene are SGHVS and FNYEAQ. CDR3 DNA sequence: TGTGCCAGCAGCTTAGGTCCCGGACTAGCGGCCGAGCAGTACTTC. Amino acids: CASSLGPGLAAEQYF.

This clone was recorded once. This chain links TRBV7-8 with TRBJ2-5; D is possibly TRBD2 (6 bases). Per the germline V gene, CDR1 is SGHVS and CDR2 is FQNEAQ. The CDR3 spans 14 residues. V lost 4 bases, J lost 5 bases, and 14 bases lay in between. The CDR3 DNA reads as TGTGCCAGCAGCTCCCCCGGGGGTGGGGAGACCCAGTACTTC. Protein product: CASSSPGGGETQYF.

The chain uses TRBV19 and TRBJ2-1, with 7 nucleotides matching TRBD1. Germline lookup yields CDR1 LNHDA and CDR2 SQIVND (reference sequence). V was pared by 3 bases and J by 5 bases, with 10 bases of the junction left unmatched. This CDR3 comprises 16 residues. The CDR3 DNA sequence: TGTGCCAGTAGTATTCTTCCGGGACAGATACACAATGAGCAGTTCTTC. Encoded protein: CASSILPGQIHNEQFF. Full variable domain (remainder filled in from reference TRBV19 and TRBJ2-1): DGGITQSPKYLFRKEGQNVTLSCEQNLNHDAMYWYRQDPGQGLRLIYYSQIVNDFQKGDIAEGYSVSREKKESFPLTVTSAQKNPTAFYLCASSILPGQIHNEQFFGPGTRLTVL.

This rearrangement joins TRBV29-1 to TRBJ2-2, with D possibly called TRBD1 or TRBD2 (6 bases each). The germline V gene encodes CDR1 SQVTM and CDR2 ANQGSEA. The CDR3 is made up of 12 amino acids. In nucleotides, the CDR3 is TGCAGAACCGGGGGCTCGACCGGGGAGCTGTTTTTT. This translates into CRTGGSTGELFF.

The V call is TRBV7-3, the J call TRBJ2-1; weak D call: TRBD2 (6 bases). The V end lost 1 base, the J end lost 0 bases, and 16 bases lay between the germline ends. Germline V gene lookup returns CDR1 SGHTA and CDR2 FQGTGA. The CDR3 is made up of 18 amino acids. This CDR3 is CASSLNPGGSSSYNEQFF. CDR3 in DNA: TGTGCCAGCAGCTTAAACCCCGGAGGGTCCAGCTCCTACAATGAGCAGTTCTTC.

This chain links TRBV5-4 with TRBJ1-1, with 7 bases fitting TRBD1. CDR1 is SGHNT, CDR2 YYREEE, per germline (reference sequence). The CDR3 is 15 amino acids. V dropped 4 bases and J dropped 11; count of bases not matched to a gene: 17. The CDR3 DNA reads TGTGCCAGCAGCGACCCCAGACAGGGCACCCCTCCGGCTTTCTTT. Protein: CASSDPRQGTPPAFF.

The chain is built from TRBV19 and TRBJ2-7, with D tentatively TRBD1 (6 bases). Germline CDR1 reads LNHDA; CDR2 reads SQIVND (reference sequence). Deletions cut 3 bases from V and 6 bases from J, with 12 bases between. The CDR3 loop spans 13 amino acids. The CDR3 spells CASSINSGAEQYF. CDR3 in DNA: TGTGCCAGTAGTATTAATTCAGGGGCCGAGCAGTACTTC.

This chain uses TRBV5-1 with TRBJ2-5; TRBD1 might be the D (6 bases). CDR3 size: 16 residues. Germline V gene data show CDR1 as SGHRS and CDR2 as YFSETQ. Trimming left V 3 bases short and J 5 bases short, with 20 bases between. This chain's CDR3 is CASSWNRAQDGETQYF. The CDR3 nucleotides are TGCGCCAGCAGCTGGAACAGGGCGCAAGACGGGGAGACCCAGTACTTC.

This chain links TRBV2 with TRBJ1-5; 7 bases agree with TRBD1. The CDR3 contains 16 residues. The V segment lost 5 bases and the J segment 4 bases; nucleotides outside the gene matches: 11. Germline-derived CDR1 and CDR2 are SNHLY and FYNNEI. The chain's CDR3 is CASSKLHRDRNQPQHF. CDR3 sequence (DNA): TGTGCCAGCAGTAAACTACACCGGGACAGAAATCAGCCCCAGCATTTT. The full variable domain, completed using reference TRBV2 and TRBJ1-5, is EPEVTQTPSHQVTQMGQEVILRCVPISNHLYFYWYRQILGQKVEFLVSFYNNEISEKSEIFDDQFSVERPDGSNFTLKIRSTKLEDSAMYFCASSKLHRDRNQPQHFGDGTRLSIL.

The chain uses TRBV27 and TRBJ2-5, with D unresolved. The CDR3 length is 12 residues. Trimming stripped 4 bases from V and 0 bases from J, with 3 bases between. From germline, CDR1 is MNHEY and CDR2 SMNVEV (reference sequence). The CDR3 reads CASSSHQETQYF. The CDR3 DNA follows: TGTGCCAGCAGTTCACACCAAGAGACCCAGTACTTC.

The chain employs TRBV2 and TRBJ1-3; D gene uncertain. The CDR3 has 14 residues. V lost 3 bases, J lost 2 bases, and 8 bases lay in between. Germline CDR1 SNHLY, CDR2 FYNNEI. The CDR3 bases are TGTGCCAGCAGTGAGTGGCAGGCTGGAAACACCATATATTTT. Translated: CASSEWQAGNTIYF. Filled out from reference TRBV2 and TRBJ1-3, the complete variable domain reads EPEVTQTPSHQVTQMGQEVILRCVPISNHLYFYWYRQILGQKVEFLVSFYNNEISEKSEIFDDQFSVERPDGSNFTLKIRSTKLEDSAMYFCASSEWQAGNTIYFGEGSWLTVV.

This chain connects TRBV9 to TRBJ2-1; 10 bases are a match to TRBD2. Germline V gene lookup returns CDR1 SGDLS and CDR2 YYNGEE. This CDR3 has 15 amino acids. J was trimmed by 5 bases and V by 3 bases; bases with no gene match: 5. The CDR3 DNA follows: TGTGCCAGCAGCGCAATAGCGGGAGGTAACAATGAGCAGTTCTTC. Its protein product is CASSAIAGGNNEQFF.

The chain employs TRBV7-2 and TRBJ2-3, with D unresolved. V lost 5 bases to trimming and J lost 2 bases, with 14 bases between them. The CDR3 contains 15 residues. Germline V CDR1 and CDR2: SGHTA, FQGNSA. The DNA for the CDR3 is TGTGCCAGCAGCCCCGAGGCCCGGTACACAGATACGCAGTATTTT. It yields the protein CASSPEARYTDTQYF.

This clone was detected only once. The DNA of the CDR3 is TGTGCCACCTTACCAGTGACGGTCTATGGCTACACCTTC. Protein sequence: CATLPVTVYGYTF. V usage is TRBV28 and J usage is TRBJ1-2; D is undetermined. The V end was cut by 10 bases, the J end by 4 bases, with 16 bases between. Germline V CDR1 and CDR2: MDHEN, SYDVKM. This CDR3 spans 13 amino acids.

This clone was detected only once. The chain is built from TRBV9 and TRBJ2-1; no clear D gene. The CDR3 is 12 amino acids. Germline values: CDR1 SGDLS, CDR2 YYNGEE. Trimming took off 3 bases at V and 10 bases at J, with 11 bases between the two ends. CDR3 sequence (DNA): TGTGCCAGCAGCGGCCTCAGAGAAGAGCAGTTCTTC. It specifies CASSGLREEQFF.

The chain has TRBV3-1 (or the pseudogene TRBV3-2) and TRBJ2-5, with 10 bases aligning to TRBD2. CDR1 and CDR2 (germline): LGHDT, YNNKEL (reference sequence). Unmatched junction bases numbered 15, after V lost 0 bases and J lost 5 bases. The CDR3 totals 19 residues. The DNA of the CDR3 is TGTGCCAGCAGCCAAGACCATCCTCTGGCTAGCGGGAGCATTGAGACCCAGTACTTC. The encoded protein is CASSQDHPLASGSIETQYF.

The V gene is TRBV12-5, the J gene TRBJ2-2; D may correspond to TRBD1 or TRBD2 (5 bases each). This CDR3 spans 15 amino acids. Looked up from germline, CDR1 is LGHNT and CDR2 is FRNRAP. V was shortened by 6 bases and J by 0 bases, with 11 bases between the two germline ends. The DNA of the CDR3 is TGTGCTAGTGGCGATGGGACGACGAACACCGGGGAGCTGTTTTTT. The encoded protein is CASGDGTTNTGELFF.

The rearrangement joins TRBV4-3 to TRBJ1-6, with D perhaps matching TRBD1 (6 bases). Germline lookup yields CDR1 LGHNA and CDR2 YSLEER. V lost 1 base and J 10 bases, leaving 17 bases between the germline ends. This CDR3 has 16 residues. The CDR3 nucleotides are TGCGCCAGCAGCCAAGGCCGGAGGGGGACGGGATCACCCCTCCACTTT. The encoded protein is CASSQGRRGTGSPLHF.

The V and J genes are TRBV27 and TRBJ1-1; a weak D match, TRBD1 (5 bases). Trimming took off 6 bases at V and 4 bases at J, with 15 bases between the two ends. Germline CDR1 is MNHEY and CDR2 is SMNVEV (reference sequence). The CDR3 is 14 residues long. CDR3 sequence (DNA): TGTGCCAGCAGCAGGCAGGGCTTTCGCACTGAAGCTTTCTTT. Residues: CASSRQGFRTEAFF.